This TCR beta chain was sequenced in a study of T cells in Graves' hyperthyroidism and ophthalmopathy. The PBMCs had their origin in 7.5 to 10 ml of fresh peripheral blood. The germline gives CDR1 SGHRS, CDR2 YFSETQ. This CDR3 contains 13 residues. Trimming took off 0 bases at V and 8 bases at J, with 11 bases between the two ends. TCR beta CDR3 regions were amplified from RNA. An initial round of RT-PCR targeting the TCR CDR3 relied on the HTBI primer set. TCRdb re-called the multiplex PCR reads with MiXCR, one entry per CDR3 protein. The sample lists a few hundred thousand distinct CDR3 sequences; approximately 15% were seen once.

The TCR sequence derives from a woman younger than 35 with Graves' hyperthyroidism. The V gene is TRBV5-1, the J gene TRBJ1-2; D is perhaps TRBD1 (5 bases). Sequencing used blood. Here the CDR3 DNA reads TGCGCCAGCAGCTTGGAGGGGATGGGAGGCTACACCTTC. It encodes CASSLEGMGGYTF. Full variable domain (outside the CDR3, taken from reference TRBV5-1 and TRBJ1-2): KAGVTQTPRYLIKTRGQQVTLSCSPISGHRSVSWYQQTPGQGLQFLFEYFSETQRNKGNFPGRFSGRQFSNSRSEMNVSTLELGDSALYLCASSLEGMGGYTFGSGTRLTVV.